The 14 T cell receptor beta chains in this list originate from one sample, sequenced in a study of cytomegalovirus exposure and HLA in healthy donors. A multiplex PCR was run with 60 Vbeta primers and 13 Jbeta primers. Sequencing was performed with immunoSEQ multiplex PCR; in TCRdb, only in-frame clones are kept and a portion is missing. The sample lists some 130,000 clones; 75% were seen once. What was sequenced was PBMCs. Every receptor here comes from a man younger than 40 in good health and CMV-seronegative.

The chain joins TRBV10-3 to TRBJ2-5; 9 nucleotides match TRBD1. The J call is doubtful: the DNA matches TRBJ2-7 better. This CDR3 comprises 13 residues. Germline V gene data show CDR1 as ENHRY and CDR2 as SYGVKD. The CDR3 loop is CAINGDREIEQYF. In DNA form, the CDR3 reads TGTGCCATCAACGGGGACAGGGAAATCGAGCAGTACTTC.

J is TRBJ2-3 and V is TRBV9, with 10 nucleotides matching TRBD1. Trimming cost V 3 bases and J 3 bases; bases outside gene matches: 4. The CDR3 consists of 15 residues. CDR1 and CDR2 (germline): SGDLS, YYNGEE. CDR3 in amino acids: CASSGWTGGTDTQYF. CDR3 sequence (DNA): TGTGCCAGCAGCGGATGGACAGGGGGGACAGATACGCAGTATTTT.

V gene TRBV5-1 combines with J gene TRBJ2-3; D not resolved. V lost 3 bases and J 7 bases, leaving 6 bases between the germline ends. Germline V gene data show CDR1 as SGHRS and CDR2 as YFSETQ. CDR3 length: 11 residues. CDR3 sequence (DNA): TGCGCCAGCAGCTCCGCGAATACGCAGTATTTT. Its protein is CASSSANTQYF.

The rearrangement joins TRBV20-1 to TRBJ2-1, with D uncertain. Germline V lookup: CDR1 DFQATT, CDR2 SNEGSKA (reference sequence). V lost 0 bases and J 7 bases, leaving 4 bases between the germline ends. The CDR3 sequence is 11 residues long. CDR3 residues: CSARDYNEQFF. DNA of the CDR3: TGCAGTGCTAGAGATTATAATGAGCAGTTCTTC.

This clone was detected only once. The chain links TRBV7-3 to TRBJ2-3; D is perhaps TRBD1 (6 bases). Germline V gene data show CDR1 as SGHTA and CDR2 as FQGTGA. The ends were cut back, 2 bases at V and 0 bases at J, with 15 bases in the middle. This CDR3 spans 17 amino acids. CDR3 region: CASSLWSTGRSTDTQYF. The CDR3 DNA sequence: TGTGCCAGCAGCTTATGGTCGACAGGACGGAGCACAGATACGCAGTATTTT.

The chain links TRBV7-9 to TRBJ2-7; tentative D call: TRBD1 (6 bases). CDR1 and CDR2 from the germline V gene are SEHNR and FQNEAQ (reference sequence). The CDR3 is 14 amino acids. The V end lost 2 bases, the J end lost 2 bases, and 10 bases lay between the germline ends. The CDR3: CASSLRTAAYEQYF. The CDR3 DNA reads TGTGCCAGCAGCTTAAGGACAGCCGCCTACGAGCAGTACTTC.

Only a few counts were recorded for this clone. The V call is TRBV5-4, the J call TRBJ2-3; D is perhaps TRBD1 (5 bases). V shed 2 bases and J shed 3 bases, with 16 bases lying between them. Germline V gives CDR1 SGHNT, CDR2 YYREEE (reference sequence). CDR3 length: 16 residues. Written as DNA, the CDR3 is TGTGCCAGCAGCTTCAGGGTCGCACCGCCAACAGATACGCAGTATTTT. This translates into CASSFRVAPPTDTQYF.

This clone was detected once. The V gene is TRBV6-4, the J gene TRBJ1-1; D is uncertain. The CDR3 is 16 residues long. V lost 0 bases to trimming and J lost 4 bases, with 15 bases between them. In germline, CDR1 is MRHNA, CDR2 SNTAGT. The CDR3, as DNA: TGTGCCAGCAGTGACTCTTTCTCGGGGATGGGCACTGAAGCTTTCTTT. Translating gives CASSDSFSGMGTEAFF.

The chain links TRBV7-2 to TRBJ2-5; no firm D call. Judging by the DNA end, TRBJ2-7 fits better; the J call may be wrong. There are 14 residues in the CDR3. Germline V gene lookup returns CDR1 SGHTA and CDR2 FQGNSA. The chain's CDR3 is CASTSSRNSYEQYF. The CDR3 region has the DNA TGTGCCTCTACGTCGTCTAGGAACTCCTACGAGCAGTACTTC.

The CDR3 loop reads CASSSRPSFATNEKLFF. As DNA, the CDR3 is TGTGCCAGCAGTTCCCGTCCGTCGTTTGCAACTAATGAAAAACTGTTTTTT. V and J are TRBV27 and TRBJ1-4; D gene unclear. V lost 4 bases and J 0 bases, leaving 15 bases between the germline ends. Germline CDR1 and CDR2: MNHEY and SMNVEV (reference sequence). CDR3 length equals 17 residues.

The rearrangement links TRBV7-6 to TRBJ2-7, with 9 bases lining up with TRBD1. Germline loops: CDR1 SGHVS, CDR2 FNYEAQ. J was trimmed by 7 bases and V by 1 base; bases with no gene match: 11. The CDR3 is made up of 16 amino acids. As DNA, the CDR3 is TGTGCCAGCAGCTTAGGTTCCGGGACAGGGTTTTTTGAGCAGTACTTC. It translates to CASSLGSGTGFFEQYF.

A note on this clone: Without the conserved terminal phenylalanine or tryptophan, this CDR3 likely stems from a read error. The chain joins TRBV28 to TRBJ1-5; 9 nucleotides agree with TRBD1. The CDR3 is 14 amino acids. The V and J ends lost 2 bases and 6 bases, in that order; junction bases with no gene match: 2. The germline V gene has CDR1 MDHEN and CDR2 SYDVKM. CDR3 sequence: CASSLTTGGQPQHV. CDR3 DNA sequence: TGTGCCAGCAGTTTAACGACAGGGGGTCAGCCCCAGCATGTT.

This chain connects TRBV30 to TRBJ1-4; TRBD1 aligns across 12 bases. This CDR3 has 13 amino acids. The ends lost 5 bases at V and 7 bases at J; junction bases unmatched: 2. Germline V lookup: CDR1 GTSNPN, CDR2 SVGIG (reference sequence). CDR3 DNA sequence: TGTGCCTGGGGGACAGGGGGCAGTGAAAAACTGTTTTTT. Protein product: CAWGTGGSEKLFF.

As regards this clone: Within the sample, other DNA sequences also encode this same CDR3. V and J are TRBV7-8 and TRBJ2-5; 7 nucleotides agree with TRBD1. Unmatched junction bases numbered 3, after V lost 6 bases and J lost 2 bases. Germline V gene sequence: CDR1 SGHVS, CDR2 FQNEAQ. This CDR3 has 13 residues. CDR3 amino acids: CASSRDRQETQYF. The CDR3 coding sequence is TGTGCCAGCAGTAGGGACAGACAAGAGACCCAGTACTTC.